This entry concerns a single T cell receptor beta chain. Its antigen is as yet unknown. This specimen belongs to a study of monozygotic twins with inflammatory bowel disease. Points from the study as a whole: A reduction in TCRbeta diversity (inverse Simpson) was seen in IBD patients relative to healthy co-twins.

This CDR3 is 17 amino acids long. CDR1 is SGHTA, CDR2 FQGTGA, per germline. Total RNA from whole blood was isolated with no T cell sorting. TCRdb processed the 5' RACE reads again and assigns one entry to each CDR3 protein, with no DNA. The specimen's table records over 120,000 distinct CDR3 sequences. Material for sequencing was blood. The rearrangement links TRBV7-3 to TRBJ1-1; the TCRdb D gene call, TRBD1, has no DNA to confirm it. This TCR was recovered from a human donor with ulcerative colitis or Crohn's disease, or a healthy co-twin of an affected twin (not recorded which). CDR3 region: CASSLRGTALRDTEAFF.